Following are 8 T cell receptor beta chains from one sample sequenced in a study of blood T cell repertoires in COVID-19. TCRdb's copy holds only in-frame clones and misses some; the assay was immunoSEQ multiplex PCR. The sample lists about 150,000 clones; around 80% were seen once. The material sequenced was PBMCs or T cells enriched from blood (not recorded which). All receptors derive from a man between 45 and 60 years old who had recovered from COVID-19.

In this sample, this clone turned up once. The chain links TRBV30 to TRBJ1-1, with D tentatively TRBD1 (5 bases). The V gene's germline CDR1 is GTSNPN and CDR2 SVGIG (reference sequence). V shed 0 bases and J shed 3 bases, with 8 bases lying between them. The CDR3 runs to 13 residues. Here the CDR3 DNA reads TGTGCCTGGAGTGTAGGCAGGGACACTGAAGCTTTCTTT. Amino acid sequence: CAWSVGRDTEAFF.

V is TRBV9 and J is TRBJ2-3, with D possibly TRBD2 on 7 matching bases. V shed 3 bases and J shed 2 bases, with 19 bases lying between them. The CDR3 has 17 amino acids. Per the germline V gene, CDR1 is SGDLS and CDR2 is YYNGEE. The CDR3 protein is CASSDGRRGGTTDTQYF. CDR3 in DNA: TGTGCCAGCAGCGATGGGAGGAGGGGGGGCACCACAGATACGCAGTATTTT.

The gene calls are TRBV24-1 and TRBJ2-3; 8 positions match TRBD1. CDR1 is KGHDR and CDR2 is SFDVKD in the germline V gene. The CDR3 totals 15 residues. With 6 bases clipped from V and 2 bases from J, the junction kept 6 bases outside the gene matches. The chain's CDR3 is CATSSATGDTDTQYF. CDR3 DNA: TGTGCCACCAGTAGTGCGACAGGGGACACAGATACGCAGTATTTT.

The CDR3 DNA sequence: TGTGCCAGCAGCTTGCTGCGGGGGAAGGCTGGGGCCAACGTCCTGACTTTC. Its protein product is CASSLLRGKAGANVLTF. The chain carries TRBV5-4 and TRBJ2-6; 7 nucleotides match TRBD2. The trim removed 1 base at V and 2 bases at J, leaving 6 bases unmatched. Germline CDR1 is SGHNT and CDR2 is YYREEE (reference sequence). This CDR3 is 17 amino acids long.

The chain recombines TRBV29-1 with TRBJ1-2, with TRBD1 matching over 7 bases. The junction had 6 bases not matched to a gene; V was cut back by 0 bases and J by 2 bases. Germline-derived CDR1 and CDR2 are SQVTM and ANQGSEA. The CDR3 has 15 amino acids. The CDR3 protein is CSVEDAGDSNYGYTF. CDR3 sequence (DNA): TGCAGCGTTGAAGATGCAGGGGACAGCAACTATGGCTACACCTTC. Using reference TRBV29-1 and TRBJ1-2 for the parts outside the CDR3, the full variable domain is SAVISQKPSRDICQRGTSLTIQCQVDSQVTMMFWYRQQPGQSLTLIATANQGSEATYESGFVIDKFPISRPNLTFSTLTVSNMSPEDSSIYLCSVEDAGDSNYGYTFGSGTRLTVV.

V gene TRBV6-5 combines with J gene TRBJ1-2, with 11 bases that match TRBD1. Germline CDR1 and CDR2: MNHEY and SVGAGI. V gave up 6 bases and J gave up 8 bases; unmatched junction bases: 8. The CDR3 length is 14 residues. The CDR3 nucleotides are TGTGCCAGCAGCCCGGACAGGGGGCGCAGGGGCTACACCTTC. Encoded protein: CASSPDRGRRGYTF.

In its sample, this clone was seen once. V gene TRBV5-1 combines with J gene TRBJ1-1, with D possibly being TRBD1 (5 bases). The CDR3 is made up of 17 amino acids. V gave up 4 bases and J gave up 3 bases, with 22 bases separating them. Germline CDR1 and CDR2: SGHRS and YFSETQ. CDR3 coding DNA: TGCGCCAGCAGCACAGGAACAGGACACCCGACCCACACTGAAGCTTTCTTT. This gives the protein CASSTGTGHPTHTEAFF.

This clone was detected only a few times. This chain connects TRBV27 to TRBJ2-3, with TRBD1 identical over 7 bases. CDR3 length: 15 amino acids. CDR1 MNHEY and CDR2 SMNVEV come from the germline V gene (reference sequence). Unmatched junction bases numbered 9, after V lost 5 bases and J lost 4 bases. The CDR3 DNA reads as TGTGCCAGCAGTCCTACCGGGACAGCGCCAGATACGCAGTATTTT. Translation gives CASSPTGTAPDTQYF.